There are many counts of the clone carrying this TCR beta chain. Its antigen is unknown. Over 200 million TCR-beta sequences from 15-18 subjects were obtained in each sequencing run. Each CDR3 protein is one row after TCRdb ran MiXCR on the 5' RACE reads. This sample yields roughly 62,000 distinct CDR3 sequences, of which 3.5% to 4.5% are seen a single time; under 2.5% belongs to the top ten. The data stem from a study of neurological immune-mediated disorders. Study-level findings and limits: The study found no CDR3 amino acid sequences shared by expanded clones across subjects, suggesting private repertoires in all groups. One related-CDR3 cluster, found by phylogenetic grouping, held repertoires of 18 of 34 multiple sclerosis patients and is a possible signature.

The unsorted libraries were made from 2 million PBMCs kept at -80 C. From germline, CDR1 is SGHVS and CDR2 FNYEAQ. Trimming left V 1 base short and J 2 bases short, with 9 bases between. The CDR3 is made up of 16 amino acids. The V call is TRBV7-6, the J call TRBJ2-6; D perhaps matches TRBD1 (6 bases). Source material: PBMCs. The receptor was derived from a woman in her fifties or sixties with multiple sclerosis. The CDR3 loop reads CASSLVAGAGANVLTF. The CDR3, as DNA: TGTGCCAGCAGCTTAGTGGCAGGGGCTGGGGCCAACGTCCTGACTTTC.